Below, one T cell receptor beta chain is given with its context. The data originate from a study of blood T cell repertoires in COVID-19. The overall study: Acute and convalescent COVID-19 specimens originated in the United States, Italy and Spain. Sample material is recorded as cDNA or gDNA derived from T cells, B-cell-depleted T cells, or PBMCs.

Method: immunoSEQ multiplex PCR; TCRdb's copy keeps in-frame clones and lacks some. The table has around 50,000 clones, about 84% seen once; the top ten hold about 22%. Trimming removed 5 bases from V and 1 base from J, with 11 bases in between. The CDR3 extends over 13 amino acids. Germline-derived CDR1 and CDR2 are SQVTM and ANQGSEA. The sequence came from a woman older than 75 with acute or convalescent COVID-19. The sequenced sample consisted of peripheral blood. This sequence joins TRBV29-1 and TRBJ2-5; D is unresolved. CDR3 in DNA: TGCAGCGTTCGGCGCGGAGTCCAAGAGACCCAGTACTTC. Encoded protein: CSVRRGVQETQYF. Full variable domain (outside the CDR3, taken from reference TRBV29-1 and TRBJ2-5): SAVISQKPSRDICQRGTSLTIQCQVDSQVTMMFWYRQQPGQSLTLIATANQGSEATYESGFVIDKFPISRPNLTFSTLTVSNMSPEDSSIYLCSVRRGVQETQYFGPGTRLLVL.